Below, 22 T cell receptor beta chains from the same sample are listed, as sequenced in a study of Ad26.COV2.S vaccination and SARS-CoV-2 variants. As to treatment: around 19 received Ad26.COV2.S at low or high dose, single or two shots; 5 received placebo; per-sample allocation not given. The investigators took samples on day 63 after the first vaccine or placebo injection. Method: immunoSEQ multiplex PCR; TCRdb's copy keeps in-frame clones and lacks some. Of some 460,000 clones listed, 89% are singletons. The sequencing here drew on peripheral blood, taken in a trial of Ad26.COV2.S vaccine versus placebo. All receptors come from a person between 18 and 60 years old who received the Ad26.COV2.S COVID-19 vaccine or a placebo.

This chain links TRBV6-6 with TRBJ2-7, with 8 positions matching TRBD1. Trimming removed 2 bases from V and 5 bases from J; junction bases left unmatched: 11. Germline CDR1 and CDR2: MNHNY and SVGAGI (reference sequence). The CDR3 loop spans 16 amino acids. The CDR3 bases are TGTGCCAGCAGTTACGATATCCAGGGGGCGCGGGACGAGCAGTACTTC. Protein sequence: CASSYDIQGARDEQYF.

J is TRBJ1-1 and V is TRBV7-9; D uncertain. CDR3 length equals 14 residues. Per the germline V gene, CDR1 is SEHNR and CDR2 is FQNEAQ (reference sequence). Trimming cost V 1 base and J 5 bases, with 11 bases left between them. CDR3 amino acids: CASSLVGQETEAFF. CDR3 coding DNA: TGTGCCAGCAGCTTAGTCGGTCAGGAAACTGAAGCTTTCTTT.

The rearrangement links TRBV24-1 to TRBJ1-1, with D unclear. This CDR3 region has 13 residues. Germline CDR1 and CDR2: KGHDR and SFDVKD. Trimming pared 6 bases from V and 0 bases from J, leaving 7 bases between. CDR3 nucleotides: TGTGCCACCAGTTCCCCATTGAACACTGAAGCTTTCTTT. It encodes CATSSPLNTEAFF.

CDR3 loop: CASRSRQVTNQPQHF. In DNA, the CDR3 is TGCGCCAGCAGGTCGAGACAGGTTACCAATCAGCCCCAGCATTTT. The chain employs TRBV10-1 and TRBJ1-5; possible D gene TRBD1, 6 bases. Between the trimmed V and J ends, which lost 6 bases and 3 bases, there was a span of 15 bases. The CDR3 has 15 amino acids. The V gene's germline CDR1 is WNHNN and CDR2 SYGVQD (reference sequence).

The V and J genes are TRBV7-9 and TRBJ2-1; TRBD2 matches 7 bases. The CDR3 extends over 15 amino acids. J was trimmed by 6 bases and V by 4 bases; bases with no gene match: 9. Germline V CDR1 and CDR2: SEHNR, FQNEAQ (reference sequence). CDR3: CASSSAGATGNEQFF. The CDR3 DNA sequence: TGTGCCAGCAGCTCGGCGGGAGCCACTGGCAATGAGCAGTTCTTC.

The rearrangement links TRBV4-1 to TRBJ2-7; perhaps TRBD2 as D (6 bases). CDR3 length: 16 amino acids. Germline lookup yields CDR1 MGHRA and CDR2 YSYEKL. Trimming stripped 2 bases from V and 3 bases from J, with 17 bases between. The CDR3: CASSQISGVSFYEQYF. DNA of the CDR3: TGCGCCAGCAGCCAAATATCGGGGGTTTCGTTCTACGAGCAGTACTTC.

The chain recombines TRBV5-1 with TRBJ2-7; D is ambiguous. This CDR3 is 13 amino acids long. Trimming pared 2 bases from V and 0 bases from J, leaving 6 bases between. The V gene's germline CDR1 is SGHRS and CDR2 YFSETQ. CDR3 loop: CASSLDDSYEQYF. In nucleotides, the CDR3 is TGCGCCAGCAGCTTAGACGACTCCTACGAGCAGTACTTC.

DNA of the CDR3: TGCGCCAGCAGTATGCACAGGGAGAACACTGAAGCTTTCTTT. As protein: CASSMHRENTEAFF. The V and J genes are TRBV5-1 and TRBJ1-1; D possibly corresponds to TRBD1 (6 bases). In germline, CDR1 is SGHRS, CDR2 YFSETQ. V was cut by 5 bases and J by 1 base, with 12 bases left in between. The CDR3 runs 14 residues.

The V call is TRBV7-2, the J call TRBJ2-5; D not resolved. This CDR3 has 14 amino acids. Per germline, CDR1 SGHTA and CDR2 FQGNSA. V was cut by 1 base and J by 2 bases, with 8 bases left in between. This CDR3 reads CASSLGRRQETQYF. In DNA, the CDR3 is TGTGCCAGCAGCTTAGGGCGAAGACAAGAGACCCAGTACTTC.

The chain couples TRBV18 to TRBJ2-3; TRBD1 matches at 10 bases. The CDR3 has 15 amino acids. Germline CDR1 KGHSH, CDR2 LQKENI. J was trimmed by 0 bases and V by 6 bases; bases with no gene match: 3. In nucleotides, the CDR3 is TGTGCCAGCTCCGGGACAGGGGTTAGCACAGATACGCAGTATTTT. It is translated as CASSGTGVSTDTQYF.

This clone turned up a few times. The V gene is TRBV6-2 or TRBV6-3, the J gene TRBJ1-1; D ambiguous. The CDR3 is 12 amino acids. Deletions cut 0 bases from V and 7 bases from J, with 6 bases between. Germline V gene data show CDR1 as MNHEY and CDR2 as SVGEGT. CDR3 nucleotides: TGTGCCAGCAGTTACTCGTTGCTTGAAGCTTTCTTT. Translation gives CASSYSLLEAFF.

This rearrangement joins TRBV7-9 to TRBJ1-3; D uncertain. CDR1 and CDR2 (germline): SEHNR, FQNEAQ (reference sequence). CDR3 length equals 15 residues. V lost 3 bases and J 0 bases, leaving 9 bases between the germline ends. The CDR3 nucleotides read TGTGCCAGCAGCTTTGGGAGCCGCTCTGGAAACACCATATATTTT. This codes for CASSFGSRSGNTIYF.

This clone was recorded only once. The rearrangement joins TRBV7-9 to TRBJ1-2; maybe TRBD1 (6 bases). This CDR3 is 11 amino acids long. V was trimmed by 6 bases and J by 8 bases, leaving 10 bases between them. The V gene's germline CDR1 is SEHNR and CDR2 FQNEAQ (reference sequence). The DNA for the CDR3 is TGTGCCAGCAGGGGGGCTGAAGGCTACACCTTC. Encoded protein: CASRGAEGYTF.

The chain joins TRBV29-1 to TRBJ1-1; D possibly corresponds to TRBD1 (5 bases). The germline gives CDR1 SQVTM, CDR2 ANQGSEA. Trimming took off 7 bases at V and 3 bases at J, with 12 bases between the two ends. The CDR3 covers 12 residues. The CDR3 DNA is TGCAGCGGGCCCCAGGGAGACACTGAAGCTTTCTTT. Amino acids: CSGPQGDTEAFF.

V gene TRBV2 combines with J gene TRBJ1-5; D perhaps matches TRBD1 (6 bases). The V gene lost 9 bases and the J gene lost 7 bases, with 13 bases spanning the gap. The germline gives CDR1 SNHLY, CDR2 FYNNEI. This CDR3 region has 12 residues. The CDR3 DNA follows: TGTGCCAGTGCAGGGGAGGCGCAGCCCCAGCATTTT. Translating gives CASAGEAQPQHF.

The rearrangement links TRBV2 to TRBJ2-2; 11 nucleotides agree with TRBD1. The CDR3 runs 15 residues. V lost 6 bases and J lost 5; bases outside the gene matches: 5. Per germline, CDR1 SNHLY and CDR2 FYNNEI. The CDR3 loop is CASSYRDRGTGELFF. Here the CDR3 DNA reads TGTGCCAGCAGCTACAGGGACAGGGGGACCGGGGAGCTGTTTTTT.

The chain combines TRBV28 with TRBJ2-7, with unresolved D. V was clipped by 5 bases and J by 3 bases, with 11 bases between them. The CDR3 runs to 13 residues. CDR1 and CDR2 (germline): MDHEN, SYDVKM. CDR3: CASSPSPGYEQYF. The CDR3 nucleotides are TGTGCCAGCAGTCCCTCGCCCGGCTACGAGCAGTACTTC.

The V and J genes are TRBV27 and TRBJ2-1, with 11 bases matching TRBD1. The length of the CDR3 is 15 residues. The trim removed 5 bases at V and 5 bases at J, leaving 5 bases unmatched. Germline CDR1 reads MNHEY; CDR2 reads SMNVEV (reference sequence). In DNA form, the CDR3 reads TGTGCCAGCAGTCCGGACAGGGGGCGGCACAATGAGCAGTTCTTC. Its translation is CASSPDRGRHNEQFF.

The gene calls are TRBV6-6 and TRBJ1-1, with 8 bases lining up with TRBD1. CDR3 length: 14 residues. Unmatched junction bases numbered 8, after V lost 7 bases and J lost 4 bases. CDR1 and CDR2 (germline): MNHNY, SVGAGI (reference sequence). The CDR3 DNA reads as TGTGCCAGCAACAAAGTCACAGGGGGCACTGAAGCTTTCTTT. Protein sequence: CASNKVTGGTEAFF.

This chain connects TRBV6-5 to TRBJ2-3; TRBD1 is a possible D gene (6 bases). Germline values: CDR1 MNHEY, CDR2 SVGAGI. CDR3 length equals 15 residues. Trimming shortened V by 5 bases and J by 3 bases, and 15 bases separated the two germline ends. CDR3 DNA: TGTGCCAGCAGTCGTACAGGGCCGATGACAGATACGCAGTATTTT. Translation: CASSRTGPMTDTQYF.

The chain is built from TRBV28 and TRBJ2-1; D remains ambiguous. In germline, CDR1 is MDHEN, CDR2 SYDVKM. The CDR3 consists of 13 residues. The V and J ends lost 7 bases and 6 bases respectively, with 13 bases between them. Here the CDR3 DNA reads TGTGCCAGCACCAAACAGCTGCCCAATGAGCAGTTCTTC. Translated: CASTKQLPNEQFF.

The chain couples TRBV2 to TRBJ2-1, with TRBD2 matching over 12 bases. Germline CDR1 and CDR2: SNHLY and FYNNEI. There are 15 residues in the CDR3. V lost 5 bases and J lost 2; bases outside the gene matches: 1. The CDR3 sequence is CASSRTSGAYNEQFF. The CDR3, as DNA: TGTGCCAGCAGTCGGACTAGCGGGGCCTACAATGAGCAGTTCTTC.